This paragraph reports one T cell receptor beta chain. Its antigen is unknown. The method was immunoSEQ multiplex PCR; TCRdb's version includes in-frame clones alone and lacks a portion of them. The table shows over 1.5 million clones, with around 98% occurring only once. The CDR3 totals 13 residues. Per the germline V gene, CDR1 is SQVTM and CDR2 is ANQGSEA. The ends were cut back, 7 bases at V and 2 bases at J, with 15 bases in the middle. This specimen comes from a study of shared clonotypes between healthy human individuals. For the study at large: There were three CD4 naive, three CD4 memory, two CD8 naive and one CD8 memory plates per donor.

Regarding the study as a whole: Generally, naive subsets came out with larger estimated richness than memory subsets.

Sequencing input: naive CD4+ T cells sorted from blood. Subset indicated: CD45RA+ positively selected. The rearrangement links TRBV29-1 to TRBJ2-7; D remains unclear. This clonotype originated in a man aged 30-40 years in good health. The CDR3 protein is CSARAGVPYEQYF. In DNA, the CDR3 is TGCAGCGCTAGAGCTGGGGTTCCCTACGAGCAGTACTTC.